This T cell receptor (beta chain) was retrieved from a study of T-cell reconstitution after alpha-beta-depleted transplantation in children. Germline V lookup: CDR1 SEHNR, CDR2 FQNEAQ (reference sequence). The CDR3 covers 16 residues. V was clipped by 3 bases and J by 5 bases; unmatched bases: 7. Using unique molecular identifiers, the investigators prepared the TCRbeta library. TCRdb used MiXCR to reprocess the PCR reads, holding one entry per CDR3 protein. There are hundreds of thousands of distinct CDR3 sequences in the sample; around 9.6% occur only once, and around a tenth lies in the top ten. The chain has TRBV7-9 and TRBJ2-1, with 10 bases fitting TRBD2. The sequencing here drew on PBMCs from the stem cell graft donor, taken from the stem cell graft. The TCR originated in a human donor who donated a stem cell graft to a child with SCID. CDR3 DNA sequence: TGTGCCAGCAGCTTTTTCCTAGCGGGGGCACACAATGAGCAGTTCTTC. This gives the protein CASSFFLAGAHNEQFF. The whole variable domain, remainder taken from reference TRBV7-9 and TRBJ2-1, is DTGVSQNPRHKITKRGQNVTFRCDPISEHNRLYWYRQTLGQGPEFLTYFQNEAQLEKSRLLSDRFSAERPKGSFSTLEIQRTEQGDSAMYLCASSFFLAGAHNEQFFGPGTRLTVL.